This TCR beta chain came from a study of CD8 T cells in ankylosing spondylitis. This clonotype was picked up many times. Its antigen is still unknown. By quantitative 5'-RACE with molecular barcodes, the TCR beta libraries were made. TCRdb fed the 5' RACE reads into MiXCR, producing one record per CDR3 protein. Of roughly 700,000 distinct CDR3 sequences in the sample, over 15% were seen once. There are 12 residues in the CDR3. Germline CDR1 is SQVTM and CDR2 is ANQGSEA. Trimming left V 0 bases short and J 7 bases short, with 9 bases between. Study outcomes and limitations: Past research had described some motif variants in reactive arthritis synovial fluid and blood. The study identified a TCR beta motif of several highly homologous variants that appeared characteristic of ankylosing spondylitis blood. The authors found the disease-linked clones to be CD8+ and relatively rare in peripheral blood. Disease-linked clones reportedly concentrated significantly in matched ankylosing spondylitis synovial fluid.

The chain uses TRBV29-1 and TRBJ1-2; D unclear. The sequence was obtained from a male donor with ankylosing spondylitis. Sequenced: blood, either unsorted or a sorted T cell fraction (not recorded which). DNA of the CDR3: TGCAGCGTTGAAGAAGCGGATAGTGGCTACACCTTC. Its translation: CSVEEADSGYTF.